This T cell receptor (beta chain) was identified during a study of T cell responses to AZD1222 COVID-19 vaccine. Study context: Investigators merged groups given second doses at roughly 4 or roughly 12 weeks. Findings and limits, study-wide: Donors were largely white British and mainly female; clonal diversity was possibly underestimated. Samples come after the peak T cell response, not at day 14. In the spike-specific TCR repertoire, nearly half reportedly target unmutated variant regions.

As for this clone: The antigen is undetermined.

This CDR3 contains 13 residues. Germline V lookup: CDR1 MDHEN, CDR2 SYDVKM. V was pared by 6 bases and J by 5 bases, with 13 bases between. TCRdb's table, derived via immunoSEQ multiplex PCR, lists solely in-frame clones and lacks some. The sample has 150,000 to 200,000 clones, about 88% seen once. The chain combines TRBV28 with TRBJ2-5; D gene uncertain. The sequence was collected from an adult in good health. Here the sequenced sample was peripheral blood, taken on day 0 of AZD1222 vaccination. The CDR3 DNA reads TGTGCCAGCAGCACCGCGCCCGGGGAGACCCAGTACTTC. It translates to CASSTAPGETQYF.